A selection of T cell receptor beta chains follows, all from one sample in a study of beta chain features in type 1 diabetes. Only in-frame clones appear in the TCRdb table, and some are missing; sequencing was by immunoSEQ multiplex PCR. The top ten clones hold less than 0.02% of a sample with roughly 290,000 clones, about 15% of them seen once. The sample comprised naive CD4+ T cells from blood. The receptors derive from a man younger than 35 with type 1 diabetes. CDR3s include the opening cysteine and the closing phenylalanine or tryptophan. A D gene is named only where the DNA matches it firmly. For some rows the clone size is stated as once, few or many, or as a class when expanded; others skip it.

>NA|TRBV11-2|few|TRBJ1-1
TGTGCCAGCAGCCGACCCGCACGGGGAACTGAAGCTTTCTTT
CASSRPARGTEAFF
>NA|TRBV7-2|NA|TRBJ2-7
TGTGCCAGCAGCCAGGACCCCGGGGACAAGCCCTTGGACGAGCAGTACTTC
CASSQDPGDKPLDEQYF
>NA|TRBV30|few|TRBJ2-2
TGTGCCTGGAACGACAGGCAATACACCGGGGAGCTGTTTTTT
CAWNDRQYTGELFF
>NA|TRBV7-2|few|TRBJ2-7
TGTGCCAGCAGCTCCACCGCTCGGACAAATTACGAGCAGTACTTC
CASSSTARTNYEQYF
>TRBD1|TRBV4-1|NA|TRBJ1-6
TGCGCCAGCAGCCAGACAGGGATCGGTTCACCCCTCCACTTT
CASSQTGIGSPLHF
>NA|TRBV7-2|few|TRBJ1-1
TGTGCCAGCAGCTTACGATCGGGGGACACTGAAGCTTTCTTT
CASSLRSGDTEAFF
>NA|TRBV6-5|few|TRBJ1-3
TGTGCCAGCAGTAGAACAGTGAACTCTGGAAACACCATATATTTT
CASSRTVNSGNTIYF
>TRBD1|TRBV25-1|few|TRBJ2-2
TGTGCCAGCAGTCCCCGGACAGGGGCGGACACCGGGGAGCTGTTTTTT
CASSPRTGADTGELFF
>NA|TRBV7-9|few|TRBJ2-3
TGTGCCAGCAGCAATCTGGCCGGGTTAGCAGATACGCAGTATTTT
CASSNLAGLADTQYF
>TRBD1|TRBV15|NA|TRBJ1-6
TGTGCCACCAGCAGAGATCGAGCAGGGGGCAATAGTAATTCACCCCTCCACTTT
CATSRDRAGGNSNSPLHF
>TRBD2|TRBV4-1|NA|TRBJ2-1
TGCGCCAGCAGCCATCAGGTCTCTAGCGGGAGTGGCGAGCAGTTCTTC
CASSHQVSSGSGEQFF
>TRBD1|TRBV19|NA|TRBJ1-1
TGTGCCAGTACTACCAAAGACAGGGTGAACACTGAAGCTTTCTTT
CASTTKDRVNTEAFF
>NA|TRBV7-9|few|TRBJ2-7
TGTGCCAGCAGCCCAATTTACGGACGGGACTACGAGCAGTACTTC
CASSPIYGRDYEQYF
>NA|TRBV9|NA|TRBJ2-3
TGTGCCAGCAGCGTAGGACCCGGCGGCGCAGATACGCAGTATTTT
CASSVGPGGADTQYF
>TRBD2|TRBV18|NA|TRBJ2-7
TGTGCCAGCTCAGGGGGGACTACCTACGAGCAGTACTTC
CASSGGTTYEQYF
>NA|TRBV5-4|NA|TRBJ2-7
TGTGCCAGCAGCTCTAGCAGAACCTACGAGCAGTACTTC
CASSSSRTYEQYF
>NA|TRBV4-2|few|TRBJ2-1
TGTGCCAGCAGCCAAGGTGGGACACCCTACAATGAGCAGTTCTTC
CASSQGGTPYNEQFF
>NA|TRBV30|NA|TRBJ1-5
TGTGCCTGGCAGCAGGGTTGGAGCAATCAGCCCCAGCATTTT
CAWQQGWSNQPQHF
>NA|TRBV5-1|few|TRBJ1-1
TGCGCCAGCAGCTTGGGACAGGAGGACACTGAAGCTTTCTTT
CASSLGQEDTEAFF
>TRBD1|TRBV29-1|NA|TRBJ2-1
TGCAGCGTTGTTGTCGGTTCACAGGGGGTGTTGGTCTTC
CSVVVGSQGVLVF
>NA|TRBV28|few|TRBJ2-1
TGTGCCAGCAGCTTATCCGGGACTGGGTCCTACAATGAGCAGTTCTTC
CASSLSGTGSYNEQFF
>NA|TRBV11-2|few|TRBJ1-2
TGTGCCAGCAGCTTAGGGGGGCACAATGGCTACACCTTC
CASSLGGHNGYTF
>NA|TRBV15|few|TRBJ1-2
TGTGCCACCAGCAGAGACAGGGGTAGAGTTGGCTACACCTTC
CATSRDRGRVGYTF
>TRBD1|TRBV6-5|few|TRBJ1-1
TGTGCCAGCAGGGGACAGGAACCTCTTGAAGCTTTCTTT
CASRGQEPLEAFF
>TRBD1|TRBV7-9|few|TRBJ2-5
TGTGCCAGCAGCAGCCGGGACAGGGGAGGAGAGACCCAGTACTTC
CASSSRDRGGETQYF
>NA|TRBV30|NA|TRBJ2-1
TGTGCCTGGAGTTTTAGAGGGAGGATGTACATTGAGCAGTTCTTC
CAWSFRGRMYIEQFF
>NA|TRBV10-3|few|TRBJ1-2
TGTGCCATCATGAGTGGGGAGTCCTATGGCTACACCTTC
CAIMSGESYGYTF
>TRBD1|TRBV18|NA|TRBJ2-6
TGTGCCAGCTCACCCGGGACAGGGTTGGCTGGGGCCAACGTCCTGACTTTC
CASSPGTGLAGANVLTF
>NA|TRBV7-2|NA|TRBJ2-7
TGTGCCAGCAGCCCGATGCGACTGACCTACGAGCAGTACTTC
CASSPMRLTYEQYF
>NA|TRBV11-2|few|TRBJ2-3
TGTGCCAGCAGCCTTGAGACAGATACGCAGTATTTT
CASSLETDTQYF
>TRBD2|TRBV5-1|few|TRBJ2-3
TGCGCCAGCAGCTTGGCCCTCATCGGGGGGGCAGGAGATACGCAGTATTTT
CASSLALIGGAGDTQYF
>NA|TRBV30|NA|TRBJ1-1
TGTGCCTGGAGTGTACTGAGACACGAAGCTTTCTTT
CAWSVLRHEAFF
>TRBD2|TRBV6-5|few|TRBJ2-7
TGTGCCAGCAGGGGAGGGCCGGGGGACGAGCAGTACTTC
CASRGGPGDEQYF
>TRBD2|TRBV5-4|NA|TRBJ2-3
TGTGCCAGCAGCCAAGGGGACTATCTTAACACAGATACGCAGTATTTT
CASSQGDYLNTDTQYF
>TRBD2|TRBV4-1|few|TRBJ2-7
TGCGCCAGCAGCCTGGGACTAGCGGGGGGAAAACCTTACGAGCAGTACTTC
CASSLGLAGGKPYEQYF
>TRBD1|TRBV5-4|once|TRBJ2-7
TGTGCCAGCAGCTCTGGACAGGGGAGTTTGGGCGAGCAGTACTTC
CASSSGQGSLGEQYF
>NA|TRBV30|few|TRBJ2-1
TGTGCCTGGAGTCGGCTAGTGTCCAATGAGCAGTTCTTC
CAWSRLVSNEQFF
>TRBD2|TRBV7-2|NA|TRBJ2-3
TGTGCCAGCAGCTTAGCCGGCACGGGAGGGCCCGATACGCAGTATTTT
CASSLAGTGGPDTQYF
>TRBD1|TRBV7-4|NA|TRBJ2-7
TGTGCCAGCAGCTTAGAGGGGACAGGTCCTTCCTACGAGCAGTACTTC
CASSLEGTGPSYEQYF
>NA|TRBV29-1|few|TRBJ2-7
TGCAGCTTTTTTACCCGGGGATCCTACGAGCAGTACTTC
CSFFTRGSYEQYF
>NA|TRBV7-9|NA|TRBJ1-2
TGTGCCAGCAGCTTAAACAGGGCCCCGGGCTATGGCTACACCTTC
CASSLNRAPGYGYTF
>TRBD1|TRBV28|few|TRBJ2-4
TGTGCCAGCAGTCCACCGGGACAGGGGAGGGACATTCAGTACTTC
CASSPPGQGRDIQYF
>NA|TRBV28|NA|TRBJ2-5
TGTGCCAGCGAGCCCGGGGTTCAAGAGACCCAGTACTTC
CASEPGVQETQYF
>TRBD1|TRBV27|few|TRBJ1-2
TGTGCCAGCAGTTTATCGGACAGGGGAAACTATGGCTACACCTTC
CASSLSDRGNYGYTF
>TRBD2|TRBV4-2|NA|TRBJ2-7
TGTGCCAGCAGCCAAGATGAGAGCGGGGTGTCCTACGAGCAGTACTTC
CASSQDESGVSYEQYF
>NA|TRBV7-2|few|TRBJ1-3
TGTGCCAGCAGCTTTCTAATGGGGAGGTCTGGAAACACCATATATTTT
CASSFLMGRSGNTIYF
>TRBD1|TRBV9|NA|TRBJ1-1
TGTGCCAGCAGCGTAAGACAGGGGGCTACTGAAGCTTTCTTT
CASSVRQGATEAFF
>NA|TRBV6-5|few|TRBJ1-2
TGTGCCAGCTGTAACAGGTGGGGCTATGGCTACACCTTC
CASCNRWGYGYTF
>TRBD2|TRBV28|few|TRBJ2-2
TGTGCCAGCAGCCTCGGGGGGGTCGGCACCGGGGAGCTGTTTTTT
CASSLGGVGTGELFF
>NA|TRBV30|NA|TRBJ2-1
TGTGCCTGGAGTAGACAGGGAGGTGAGCAGTTCTTC
CAWSRQGGEQFF
>NA|TRBV30|NA|TRBJ2-7
TGTGCCTGGAACTATCTGGAGGGACGGACCTACGAGCAGTACTTC
CAWNYLEGRTYEQYF
>NA|TRBV7-6|NA|TRBJ1-4
TGTGCCAGCAGTTACCGGACGGGAAGTGGGGAAAAACTGTTTTTT
CASSYRTGSGEKLFF
>NA|TRBV7-2|few|TRBJ2-2
TGTGCCAGCAGCTCGAGGCAGGGTGCCGGGGAGCTGTTTTTT
CASSSRQGAGELFF
>TRBD1|TRBV27|NA|TRBJ2-1
TGTGCCAGCAGCCGGCATAGGACAGGGACCGGGGGCTCCTACAATGAGCAGTTCTTC
CASSRHRTGTGGSYNEQFF
>TRBD2|TRBV4-2|NA|TRBJ2-7
TGTGCCAGCAGCTTCACTAGCGGGATCCACGAGCAGTACTTC
CASSFTSGIHEQYF
>TRBD2|TRBV28|NA|TRBJ2-1
TGTGCCAGCAGTTTATTTGGCGGGAGCGATGAGCAGTTCTTC
CASSLFGGSDEQFF
>TRBD2|TRBV5-4|NA|TRBJ2-7
TGTGCCAGCAGCTTGGCCGGGCTAGCGGGACACGAGCAGTACTTC
CASSLAGLAGHEQYF
>NA|TRBV4-1|few|TRBJ1-5
TGCGCCAGCAGCCAAGCAGGTGGCAATCAGCCCCAGCATTTT
CASSQAGGNQPQHF
>NA|TRBV6-5|NA|TRBJ1-2
TGTGCCAGCAGTTATATCTCGGGCTATGGCTACACCTTC
CASSYISGYGYTF